Below, 22 T cell receptor beta chains from the same sample are listed, as sequenced in a study of shared clonotypes between healthy human individuals. As defined, naive CD8 cells were CD45RO-negative and positively selected for CCR7, with terminally differentiated effector memory CD45RA+ cells excluded. Only in-frame clones appear in the TCRdb table, and some are missing; sequencing was by immunoSEQ multiplex PCR. The sample lists some 580,000 clones; 95% to 98% were seen once. Specimen: naive CD8+ T cells sorted from blood. The receptor source for this set is a man aged 30 to 39 in good health.

The gene calls are TRBV9 and TRBJ2-7; a possible D gene is TRBD2 (6 bases). The V and J ends lost 2 bases and 0 bases respectively, with 9 bases between them. The CDR3 has 14 residues. The germline gives CDR1 SGDLS, CDR2 YYNGEE. CDR3 sequence: CASSVRDFSYEQYF. CDR3 DNA sequence: TGTGCCAGCAGCGTCCGGGACTTCTCCTACGAGCAGTACTTC.

This clone occurred once. The V gene is TRBV27, the J gene TRBJ2-1; 10 bases map to TRBD2. Germline V gene sequence: CDR1 MNHEY, CDR2 SMNVEV (reference sequence). CDR3 size: 15 residues. The junction had 6 bases not matched to a gene; V was cut back by 4 bases and J by 6 bases. The CDR3 bases are TGTGCCAGCAGTTGGAGCGGGAGGGCCTCCAATGAGCAGTTCTTC. Translation: CASSWSGRASNEQFF.

The CDR3 nucleotides read TGCAGCGTTGTTCCAGGTATCACAGATACGCAGTATTTT. It translates to CSVVPGITDTQYF. This chain links TRBV29-1 with TRBJ2-3, with D hard to call. V lost 4 bases to trimming and J lost 2 bases, with 10 bases between them. The CDR3 is 13 residues long. The V gene's germline CDR1 is SQVTM and CDR2 ANQGSEA.

The J gene is TRBJ1-5, the V gene TRBV28; D call uncertain. Germline CDR1 MDHEN, CDR2 SYDVKM. There are 14 residues in the CDR3. V lost 8 bases and J lost 4, with 15 bases in between. CDR3 in amino acids: CASVGIGVNQPQHF. The CDR3 DNA sequence: TGTGCCAGCGTGGGAATCGGGGTGAATCAGCCCCAGCATTTT.

The chain carries TRBV11-2 and TRBJ2-3, with D perhaps TRBD1 or TRBD2 (5 bases each). Germline CDR1 reads SGHAT; CDR2 reads FQNNGV. The CDR3 extends over 16 amino acids. V was pared by 4 bases and J by 0 bases, with 14 bases between. CDR3 residues: CASSSSGRSSTDTQYF. CDR3 nucleotide sequence: TGTGCCAGCAGCTCATCGGGACGGTCTAGCACAGATACGCAGTATTTT.

The chain combines TRBV4-1 with TRBJ2-3; 7 positions match TRBD1. CDR1 and CDR2 from the germline V gene are MGHRA and YSYEKL. V gave up 4 bases and J gave up 2 bases; unmatched junction bases: 3. The CDR3 contains 14 residues. CDR3 coding DNA: TGCGCCAGCAGCCGACAGGGAACCACAGATACGCAGTATTTT. Residues: CASSRQGTTDTQYF.

This clone appeared once. No conserved phenylalanine or tryptophan is present at the end of the CDR3, so a read error is the likely explanation. Because the CDR3's place on the DNA is in doubt, the DNA is left out and the CDR3 is given as listed by TCRdb. The chain couples TRBV18 to TRBJ2-7; the table calls TRBD1, which could not be checked here. 14 amino acids form the CDR3, both terminal residues included. Germline V gives CDR1 KGHSH, CDR2 LQKENI. CDR3: CASSPLELEGAISS.

The chain joins TRBV8-2 to TRBJ2-6; no DNA check was done on the table's D call, TRBD1. TRBV8-2 counts as a pseudogene. The CDR3 runs 15 residues. The CDR3 loop is CGTNQTQSRANVLTF. The CDR3 DNA sequence: TGTGGCACCAACCAGACACAAAGTCGGGCCAACGTCCTGACTTTC.

The CDR3 region is CASSGTYSNQPQHF. The CDR3 coding sequence is TGTGCCAGCAGCGGGACGTATAGCAATCAGCCCCAGCATTTT. The V and J genes are TRBV7-9 and TRBJ1-5, with a tentative D call TRBD1 (5 bases). The CDR3 totals 14 residues. Trimming shortened V by 5 bases and J by 0 bases, and 8 bases separated the two germline ends. CDR1 is SEHNR and CDR2 is FQNEAQ in the germline V gene (reference sequence). Filled out from reference TRBV7-9 and TRBJ1-5, the complete variable domain reads DTGVSQNPRHKITKRGQNVTFRCDPISEHNRLYWYRQTLGQGPEFLTYFQNEAQLEKSRLLSDRFSAERPKGSFSTLEIQRTEQGDSAMYLCASSGTYSNQPQHFGDGTRLSIL.

The genes are TRBV7-6 and TRBJ2-6; D not resolved. Looked up from germline, CDR1 is SGHVS and CDR2 is FNYEAQ. The CDR3 runs 15 residues. V gave up 3 bases and J gave up 2 bases, with 8 bases separating them. The chain's CDR3 is CASSFLDAGANVLTF. The DNA for the CDR3 is TGTGCCAGCAGCTTTCTCGACGCTGGGGCCAACGTCCTGACTTTC.

The chain uses TRBV27 and TRBJ1-1; 10 bases align to TRBD1. CDR1 MNHEY and CDR2 SMNVEV come from the germline V gene (reference sequence). V lost 1 base to trimming and J lost 5 bases; unmatched junction nucleotides: 4. CDR3 size: 15 residues. CDR3 coding DNA: TGTGCCAGCAGTTTATACGGACAGGGGGGGACTGAAGCTTTCTTT. This gives the protein CASSLYGQGGTEAFF.

The chain carries TRBV6-6 and TRBJ1-1, with a tentative D call TRBD1 (5 bases). Germline V lookup: CDR1 MNHNY, CDR2 SVGAGI (reference sequence). This CDR3 comprises 14 residues. V shed 6 bases and J shed 5 bases, with 16 bases lying between them. CDR3 nucleotide sequence: TGTGCCAGCAGCCCCGACGGCGGGGGTACTGAAGCTTTCTTT. Translating it yields CASSPDGGGTEAFF.

The rearrangement uses TRBV28 and TRBJ1-2; 10 nucleotides line up with TRBD1. CDR3 length: 19 amino acids. The V segment lost 6 bases and the J segment 4 bases; nucleotides outside the gene matches: 20. CDR1 and CDR2 from the germline V gene are MDHEN and SYDVKM. CDR3 in DNA: TGTGCCAGCAGACCGAACCGGGACAGGGGATCCCCAAGACTCTATGGCTACACCTTC. Translated, it gives CASRPNRDRGSPRLYGYTF.

The chain combines TRBV27 with TRBJ2-7; the D is unclear. V was clipped by 5 bases and J by 0 bases, with 14 bases between them. Germline values: CDR1 MNHEY, CDR2 SMNVEV (reference sequence). There are 15 residues in the CDR3. CDR3: CASSQYQDISYEQYF. CDR3 in DNA: TGTGCCAGCAGTCAATACCAGGATATCTCCTACGAGCAGTACTTC.

This clone was seen just once. The chain couples TRBV19 to TRBJ2-1; 8 bases agree with TRBD2. Germline V lookup: CDR1 LNHDA, CDR2 SQIVND (reference sequence). J gave up 4 bases and V 6 bases, and 2 bases lay outside the gene matches. The CDR3 is 13 residues long. CDR3 coding DNA: TGTGCCAGTAGGGGGACTAGTTACAATGAGCAGTTCTTC. Translating gives CASRGTSYNEQFF.

This clone was detected once. The chain carries TRBV10-1 and TRBJ2-5; D is possibly TRBD2 (6 bases). V was cut by 0 bases and J by 3 bases, with 11 bases left in between. Germline V gene data show CDR1 as WNHNN and CDR2 as SYGVQD (reference sequence). The CDR3 has 15 residues. CDR3 sequence: CASSESIGLKETQYF. In DNA, the CDR3 is TGCGCCAGCAGTGAGTCTATCGGACTAAAAGAGACCCAGTACTTC.

The genes are TRBV29-1 and TRBJ2-7, with D tentatively TRBD2 (6 bases). Trimming took 3 bases from V and 6 from J, leaving 21 bases between them. The CDR3 has 15 amino acids. Germline-derived CDR1 and CDR2 are SQVTM and ANQGSEA. The CDR3 loop reads CSVDLMGSGGAEQYF. The CDR3 DNA reads as TGCAGCGTTGACCTTATGGGTAGCGGCGGCGCCGAGCAGTACTTC.

The chain employs TRBV7-9 and TRBJ2-7; weak D call: TRBD2 (5 bases). This CDR3 is built from 18 residues. V was shortened by 5 bases and J by 2 bases, with 25 bases between the two germline ends. The germline V gene has CDR1 SEHNR and CDR2 FQNEAQ (reference sequence). The CDR3 here is CASSPADFEVYLAYEQYF. CDR3 coding DNA: TGTGCCAGCAGCCCCGCGGACTTCGAGGTATACCTCGCCTACGAGCAGTACTTC.

The V gene is TRBV18, the J gene TRBJ1-4; D may be TRBD1 (6 bases). V was pared by 5 bases and J by 0 bases, with 19 bases between. Germline V gene data show CDR1 as KGHSH and CDR2 as LQKENI. The CDR3 totals 18 residues. The CDR3 nucleotides are TGTGCCAGCTCATTCCAGGACAGTGCGAGTGCAACTAATGAAAAACTGTTTTTT. Translated, it gives CASSFQDSASATNEKLFF.

The chain recombines TRBV4-1 with TRBJ2-1, with 7 bases matching TRBD2. Looked up from germline, CDR1 is MGHRA and CDR2 is YSYEKL. The CDR3 consists of 15 residues. V was pared by 1 base and J by 7 bases, with 7 bases of the junction left unmatched. The chain's CDR3 is CASSQGPLGGNEQFF. Here the CDR3 DNA reads TGCGCCAGCAGCCAAGGGCCTCTGGGGGGGAATGAGCAGTTCTTC.

The chain combines TRBV6-5 with TRBJ2-1; unclear D gene. Germline V gene sequence: CDR1 MNHEY, CDR2 SVGAGI. The CDR3 is 13 residues long. Trimming took off 6 bases at V and 10 bases at J, with 16 bases between the two ends. The CDR3 DNA sequence: TGTGCCAGCAGCTCCTTCCCTAGAGCCGAGCAGTTCTTC. It encodes CASSSFPRAEQFF.

The genes are TRBV5-4 and TRBJ2-3, with 12 nucleotides matching TRBD2. The CDR3 totals 14 residues. The germline gives CDR1 SGHNT, CDR2 YYREEE (reference sequence). With V trimmed by 4 bases and J by 5 bases, 2 bases remained unmatched. For the CDR3, the DNA is TGTGCCAGCAGCCCGGGACTAGCGGGAGATACGCAGTATTTT. Translation: CASSPGLAGDTQYF.